This T cell receptor beta chain was obtained from a study of OX40 agonist ivuxolimab in advanced cancers. The assay was immunoSEQ multiplex PCR, and TCRdb's table has in-frame clones only and misses some. The sample contains 63,000 or so clones, almost 90% of which appear only once. The germline CDR1 and CDR2 sequences are MDHEN and SYDVKM. V was shortened by 5 bases and J by 5 bases, with 18 bases between the two germline ends. CDR3 length equals 15 residues. The sample in question was CD4+ or CD8+ T cells sorted from blood, obtained in a trial of the OX40 agonist ivuxolimab. The rearrangement uses TRBV28 and TRBJ2-5; tentative D call: TRBD2 (5 bases). The origin of this receptor is an adult with an advanced solid tumor such as melanoma, head and neck, liver or kidney cancer. The CDR3 here is CASSPYSAPGETQYF. The CDR3, as DNA: TGTGCCAGCAGTCCTTACTCTGCGCCGGGGGAGACCCAGTACTTC.